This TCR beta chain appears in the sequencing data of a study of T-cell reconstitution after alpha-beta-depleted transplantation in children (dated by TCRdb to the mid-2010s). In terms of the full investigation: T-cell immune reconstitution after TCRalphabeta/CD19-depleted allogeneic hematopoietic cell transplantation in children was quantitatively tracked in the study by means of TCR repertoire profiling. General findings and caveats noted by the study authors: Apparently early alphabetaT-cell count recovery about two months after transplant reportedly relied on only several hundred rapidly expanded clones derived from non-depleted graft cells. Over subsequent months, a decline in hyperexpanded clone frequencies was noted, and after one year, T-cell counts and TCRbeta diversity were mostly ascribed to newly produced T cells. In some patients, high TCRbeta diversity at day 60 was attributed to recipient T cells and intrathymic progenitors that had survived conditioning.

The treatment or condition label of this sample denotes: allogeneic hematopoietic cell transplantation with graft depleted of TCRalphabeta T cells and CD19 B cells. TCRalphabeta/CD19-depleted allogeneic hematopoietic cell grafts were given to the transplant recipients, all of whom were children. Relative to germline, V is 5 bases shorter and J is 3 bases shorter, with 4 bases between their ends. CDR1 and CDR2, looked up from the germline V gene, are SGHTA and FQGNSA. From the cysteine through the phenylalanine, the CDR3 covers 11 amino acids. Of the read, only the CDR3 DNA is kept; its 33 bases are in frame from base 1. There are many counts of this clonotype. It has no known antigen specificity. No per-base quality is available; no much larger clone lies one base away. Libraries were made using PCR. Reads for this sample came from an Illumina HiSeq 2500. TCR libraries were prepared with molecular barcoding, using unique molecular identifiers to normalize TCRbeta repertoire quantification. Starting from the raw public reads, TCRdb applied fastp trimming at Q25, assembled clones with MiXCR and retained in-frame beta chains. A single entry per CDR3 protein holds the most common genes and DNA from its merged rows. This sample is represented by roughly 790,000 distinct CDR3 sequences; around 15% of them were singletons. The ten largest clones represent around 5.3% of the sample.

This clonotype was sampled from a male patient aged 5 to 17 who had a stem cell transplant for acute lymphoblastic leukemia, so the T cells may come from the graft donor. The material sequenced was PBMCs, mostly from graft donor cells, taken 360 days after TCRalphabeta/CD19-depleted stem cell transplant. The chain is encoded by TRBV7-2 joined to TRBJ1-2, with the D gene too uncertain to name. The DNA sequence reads TGTGCCAGCAGCCCAGACTATGGCTACACCTTC. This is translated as CASSPDYGYTF.